The 20 T cell receptor beta chains presented below share a single source sample, sequenced in a study of cytomegalovirus exposure and HLA in healthy donors. The PCR employed 60 Vbeta primers together with 13 Jbeta primers. Produced via immunoSEQ multiplex PCR; TCRdb's table is partial and in-frame only. The sample holds roughly 170,000 clones, approximately 71% seen once. The sample consisted of PBMCs. These receptors were collected from a girl aged 5 to 17 in good health and CMV-seronegative.

This clone turned up a few times. The chain carries TRBV9 and TRBJ1-3; D unclear. The CDR3 is made up of 12 amino acids. CDR1 is SGDLS and CDR2 is YYNGEE in the germline V gene. The V end was cut by 7 bases, the J end by 3 bases, with 8 bases between. CDR3 amino acids: CASGRFGNTIYF. In DNA form, the CDR3 reads TGTGCCAGCGGGAGGTTTGGAAACACCATATATTTT.

This clone was picked up one time. J is TRBJ1-1 and V is TRBV19; TRBD1 agrees at 9 bases. CDR3 length equals 12 residues. Germline loops: CDR1 LNHDA, CDR2 SQIVND (reference sequence). V lost 6 bases and J lost 11; bases outside the gene matches: 7. The CDR3 DNA follows: TGTGCCAGTAGCGGGGACAGGGTAGTCGCTTTCTTT. Protein sequence: CASSGDRVVAFF.

The V gene is TRBV19, the J gene TRBJ2-2, with D tentatively TRBD1 (6 bases). CDR1 is LNHDA, CDR2 SQIVND, per germline (reference sequence). The CDR3 consists of 14 residues. The V end was cut by 5 bases, the J end by 6 bases, with 13 bases between. The CDR3 spells CASSSQGFAGELFF. In DNA, the CDR3 is TGTGCCAGTAGTTCCCAGGGGTTTGCCGGGGAGCTGTTTTTT. The whole variable domain, remainder taken from reference TRBV19 and TRBJ2-2, is DGGITQSPKYLFRKEGQNVTLSCEQNLNHDAMYWYRQDPGQGLRLIYYSQIVNDFQKGDIAEGYSVSREKKESFPLTVTSAQKNPTAFYLCASSSQGFAGELFFGEGSRLTVL.

This clone was seen more than once but under ten times. Other DNA sequences from this sample encode an identical CDR3 as well. The chain combines TRBV30 with TRBJ1-5; weak D call: TRBD1 (5 bases). CDR1 and CDR2 (germline): GTSNPN, SVGIG (reference sequence). V was shortened by 1 base and J by 4 bases, with 8 bases between the two germline ends. This CDR3 comprises 13 residues. Here the CDR3 reads CAWSGDSNQPQHF. The CDR3, as DNA: TGTGCCTGGAGTGGGGACTCGAATCAGCCCCAGCATTTT.

This clone was observed once. The chain employs TRBV10-3 and TRBJ1-2, with D perhaps TRBD1 (6 bases). The CDR3 sequence is 13 residues long. Germline values: CDR1 ENHRY, CDR2 SYGVKD. V was shortened by 4 bases and J by 5 bases, with 11 bases between the two germline ends. CDR3 residues: CAISANREYGYTF. CDR3 DNA: TGTGCCATCAGTGCGAACAGGGAGTATGGCTACACCTTC.

The rearrangement uses TRBV5-1 and TRBJ1-2, with unresolved D. Germline CDR1 SGHRS, CDR2 YFSETQ. Trimming removed 4 bases from V and 3 bases from J, with 19 bases in between. The CDR3 loop spans 16 amino acids. For the CDR3, the DNA is TGCGCCAGCAGCCCATACATCTCAGAAACGTACTATGGCTACACCTTC. Amino acid sequence: CASSPYISETYYGYTF.

This clone was counted a few times. This chain connects TRBV19 to TRBJ2-6; D perhaps matches TRBD1 (5 bases). The V and J ends lost 5 bases and 0 bases respectively, with 11 bases between them. Germline loops: CDR1 LNHDA, CDR2 SQIVND (reference sequence). The CDR3 runs 16 residues. CDR3 DNA sequence: TGTGCCAGTAGTGGACACTTGTCCTCTGGGGCCAACGTCCTGACTTTC. It specifies CASSGHLSSGANVLTF.

The chain has TRBV28 and TRBJ1-2, with D maybe TRBD1 (6 bases). There are 13 residues in the CDR3. Trimming took 6 bases from V and 4 from J, leaving 12 bases between them. The V gene's germline CDR1 is MDHEN and CDR2 SYDVKM. In DNA form, the CDR3 reads TGTGCCAGCAGACCTCAGGGGTCCTATGGCTACACCTTC. It translates to CASRPQGSYGYTF.

There are a few counts of this clone. The J gene is TRBJ1-2, the V gene TRBV5-1, with 7 bases aligning to TRBD1. Germline trimming cut 4 bases from V and 6 bases from J; bases unmatched to any gene: 12. The germline CDR1 and CDR2 sequences are SGHRS and YFSETQ. This CDR3 has 15 amino acids. The DNA of the CDR3 is TGCGCCAGCAGCCCTGGAGGGCAGGGGGTAGATGGCTACACCTTC. It yields the protein CASSPGGQGVDGYTF.

The sample holds a few counts of this clone. This chain connects TRBV9 to TRBJ1-3; perhaps TRBD1 as D (6 bases). The CDR3 spans 12 residues. Germline V CDR1 and CDR2: SGDLS, YYNGEE. Trimming left V 1 base short and J 8 bases short, with 7 bases between. CDR3 amino acids: CASSVQGHTIYF. The CDR3 nucleotides are TGTGCCAGCAGCGTACAGGGGCACACCATATATTTT.

V is TRBV13 and J is TRBJ2-7; 8 positions agree with TRBD2. The trim removed 5 bases at V and 2 bases at J, leaving 8 bases unmatched. This CDR3 contains 15 residues. Germline assignment: CDR1 PRHDT and CDR2 FYEKMQ (reference sequence). This CDR3 is CASSPHGAGAYEQYF. In DNA, the CDR3 is TGTGCCAGCAGCCCCCACGGAGCGGGGGCCTACGAGCAGTACTTC.

This clone was picked up a small number of times. The CDR3 DNA reads TGTGCCAGCAGTAGGGGATACACCGGGGAGCTGTTTTTT. Translating it yields CASSRGYTGELFF. The chain uses TRBV6-5 and TRBJ2-2; D is perhaps TRBD1 (5 bases). Germline lookup yields CDR1 MNHEY and CDR2 SVGAGI. The CDR3 runs 13 residues. V gave up 5 bases and J gave up 3 bases, with 7 bases separating them.

This clone was picked up a small number of times. The chain links TRBV10-2 to TRBJ2-1; D is possibly TRBD2 (7 bases). V lost 8 bases and J 9 bases, leaving 14 bases between the germline ends. Germline V gene lookup returns CDR1 WSHSY and CDR2 SAAADI. The CDR3 sequence is 12 residues long. The CDR3 loop reads CASGTGGGEQFF. DNA of the CDR3: TGCGCCAGCGGCACGGGGGGCGGTGAGCAGTTCTTC.

The chain couples TRBV5-1 to TRBJ1-4; 9 nucleotides align to TRBD1. This CDR3 is 15 amino acids long. V shed 6 bases and J 8 bases; nucleotides not matched to a gene: 11. Germline V CDR1 and CDR2: SGHRS, YFSETQ. CDR3 region: CASTIGGQGREKLFF. CDR3 DNA: TGCGCCAGCACCATAGGGGGACAGGGAAGAGAAAAACTGTTTTTT.

The chain employs TRBV9 and TRBJ2-7; D perhaps matches TRBD1 (5 bases). Germline V gene lookup returns CDR1 SGDLS and CDR2 YYNGEE. The ends were cut back, 4 bases at V and 5 bases at J, with 13 bases in the middle. This CDR3 contains 13 residues. The CDR3 nucleotides read TGTGCCAGCAGCTACCAGGGTTATGACGAGCAGTACTTC. Its translation is CASSYQGYDEQYF.

The chain links TRBV5-1 to TRBJ2-5, with 7 bases matching TRBD1. CDR3 size: 16 residues. The V gene's germline CDR1 is SGHRS and CDR2 YFSETQ. J gave up 4 bases and V 0 bases, and 9 bases lay outside the gene matches. In DNA form, the CDR3 reads TGCGCCAGCAGCTTGGACAGGGGAAGTAAGGGAGAGACCCAGTACTTC. Translation: CASSLDRGSKGETQYF.

The gene calls are TRBV6-5 and TRBJ1-1; D remains unclear. Trimming cost V 0 bases and J 5 bases, with 16 bases left between them. CDR1 MNHEY and CDR2 SVGAGI come from the germline V gene. The CDR3 totals 16 residues. The CDR3 DNA reads as TGTGCCAGCAGTTACTCGATGAGACAACAGCGGACTGAAGCTTTCTTT. Its translation: CASSYSMRQQRTEAFF.

The V gene is TRBV6-5, the J gene TRBJ1-2; unclear D gene. The CDR3 covers 14 residues. Trimming stripped 8 bases from V and 2 bases from J, with 15 bases between. Germline V CDR1 and CDR2: MNHEY, SVGAGI. The CDR3 sequence is CASAEGMRNYGYTF. In DNA, the CDR3 is TGTGCCAGCGCCGAGGGCATGCGGAACTATGGCTACACCTTC.

The V call is TRBV19, the J call TRBJ1-3; the D is unclear. The CDR3 extends over 16 amino acids. Germline V CDR1 and CDR2: LNHDA, SQIVND (reference sequence). Trimming cost V 5 bases and J 1 base, with 15 bases left between them. In DNA, the CDR3 is TGTGCCAGTAGTGTTCCGGGAGGCCCGTCTGGAAACACCATATATTTT. This encodes CASSVPGGPSGNTIYF. Filled out from reference TRBV19 and TRBJ1-3, the complete variable domain reads DGGITQSPKYLFRKEGQNVTLSCEQNLNHDAMYWYRQDPGQGLRLIYYSQIVNDFQKGDIAEGYSVSREKKESFPLTVTSAQKNPTAFYLCASSVPGGPSGNTIYFGEGSWLTVV.

The chain carries TRBV11-2 and TRBJ2-7, with D possibly TRBD1 on 6 matching bases. Trimming stripped 8 bases from V and 3 bases from J, with 17 bases between. CDR1 is SGHAT, CDR2 FQNNGV, per germline. The CDR3 has 14 residues. Here the CDR3 DNA reads TGTGCCAGCGCCTCCGGGACAAGCGGCTACGAGCAGTACTTC. It codes for CASASGTSGYEQYF.